One and the same sample provided the 3 T cell receptor beta chains below, sequenced in a study of blood T cell repertoires in COVID-19. Generated by immunoSEQ multiplex PCR, the TCRdb table keeps only in-frame clones and is missing some. Of approximately 150,000 clones listed, roughly 87% are singletons. What was sequenced was peripheral blood. The receptors derive from a man aged 65 to 79 with acute or convalescent COVID-19.

The chain links TRBV19 to TRBJ1-2, with 10 bases aligning to TRBD1. V was clipped by 9 bases and J by 0 bases; unmatched bases: 13. This CDR3 comprises 17 residues. Germline V gene data show CDR1 as LNHDA and CDR2 as SQIVND (reference sequence). CDR3 loop: CASRATGTGVSNYGYTF. CDR3 DNA: TGTGCCAGCAGAGCAACCGGGACAGGGGTCTCTAACTATGGCTACACCTTC.

This chain links TRBV25-1 with TRBJ1-2, with D perhaps matching TRBD1 (5 bases). Germline V CDR1 and CDR2: MGHDK, SYGVNS. The CDR3 totals 13 residues. The germline V and J ends were trimmed by 5 bases and 8 bases, with 15 bases remaining between them. CDR3 nucleotides: TGTGCCAGCAGTCTCACGGGGGGTGGCGGCTACACCTTC. Its translation: CASSLTGGGGYTF.

This chain links TRBV4-1 with TRBJ1-5; D is perhaps TRBD1 (6 bases). Deletions cut 1 base from V and 7 bases from J, with 14 bases between. The CDR3 length is 15 residues. CDR1 and CDR2 from the germline V gene are MGHRA and YSYEKL. The CDR3 reads CASSQGTVQGQPQHF. The CDR3 nucleotides are TGCGCCAGCAGCCAAGGGACAGTCCAGGGGCAGCCCCAGCATTTT.